This is a list of T cell receptor beta chains from one sample in a study of blood T cells in healthy people across ages. TCRdb ran MiXCR on the 5' RACE reads and lists one entry per CDR3 protein. The data hold roughly 1,700,000 distinct CDR3 sequences, with roughly 28% observed a single time. Sequenced material: blood. The receptors shown here come from a woman in her twenties or thirties in good health. The CDR3 runs from the conserved cysteine through the conserved F or W. D genes are given only for firm matches. Some rows have no size entry. The others give once, few or many, or a class for an expanded clone.

D	V	J	size	DNA	CDR3
-	TRBV12-3/TRBV12-4	TRBJ1-2	few	TGTGCCAGCACCGTGGACGGATATGGCTACACCTTC	CASTVDGYGYTF
TRBD2	TRBV5-1	TRBJ2-1	-	TGCGCCAGCAGCCCCGGACTAGCGGGCTCGTCCTACAATGAGCAGTTCTTC	CASSPGLAGSSYNEQFF
-	TRBV5-5	TRBJ2-3	few	TGTGCCAGCAGCTTGAGGCCGCGGGGTTCTAGCACAGATACGCAGTATTTT	CASSLRPRGSSTDTQYF
TRBD2	TRBV5-1	TRBJ2-2	few	TGCGCCAGCAGACAGGACCAGCGGGGACGGAGTACCGGGGAGCTGTTTTTT	CASRQDQRGRSTGELFF
-	TRBV30	TRBJ2-7	-	TGTGCCTGGAGCTATGGGAAAAACTACGAGCAGTACTTC	CAWSYGKNYEQYF
-	TRBV20-1	TRBJ2-4	many	TGCAGTGCCCTTTGGGGCCACCAGTACTTC	CSALWGHQYF
-	TRBV20-1	TRBJ2-5	-	TGCAGTGCTAGGGACACCAGAGACGTACAAGAGACCCAGTACTTC	CSARDTRDVQETQYF
TRBD2	TRBV9	TRBJ2-7	-	TGTGCCAGCAGCCGTACGGCGACTAGCGGGGCGGTTTACGAGCAGTACTTC	CASSRTATSGAVYEQYF
-	TRBV5-1	TRBJ2-3	few	TGCGCCAGCAGCCGGTCGACTAGGACGTCAGGAGTTGGGGGCACAGATACGCAGTATTTT	CASSRSTRTSGVGGTDTQYF
-	TRBV10-3	TRBJ2-6	many	TGTGCCATCAAGGGACCTGGATCTGGGGCCAACGTCCTGACTTTC	CAIKGPGSGANVLTF
-	TRBV5-1	TRBJ2-3	-	TGCGCCAGCAGCTCCGCGGGGACCATGATAGATACGCAGTATTTT	CASSSAGTMIDTQYF
TRBD1	TRBV5-1	TRBJ2-7	few	TGCGCCAGCAGCGCGGGACAGGTTAGTTACGAGCAGTACTTC	CASSAGQVSYEQYF
-	TRBV2	TRBJ1-5	-	TGTGCCAGCAGACTCCGGGACTTAGACAATCAGCCCCAGCATTTT	CASRLRDLDNQPQHF
-	TRBV12-3/TRBV12-4	TRBJ1-1	-	TGTGCCAGCAGTTTAAGGGCGACCTTGGACACTGAAGCTTTCTTT	CASSLRATLDTEAFF
-	TRBV27	TRBJ2-2	-	TGTGCCAGCAGAACTAGCATGGGGGAGCTGTTTTTT	CASRTSMGELFF
-	TRBV7-9	TRBJ2-2	-	TGTGCCAGCAGCCTAGCCGCTACCCCGCTAACCGGCGGGGAGCTGTTTTTT	CASSLAATPLTGGELFF
TRBD1	TRBV18	TRBJ2-7	many	TGTGCCAGCTCCCCGAAATCAGGGGGCTACGAGCAGTACTTC	CASSPKSGGYEQYF
-	TRBV29-1	TRBJ2-1	few	TGCAGCGTTGGGACGACCCGGGAGCAGTTCTTC	CSVGTTREQFF
-	TRBV20-1	TRBJ2-3	few	TGCAGTGCTCCTACCGAAAGCACAGATACGCAGTATTTT	CSAPTESTDTQYF
-	TRBV27	TRBJ1-5	-	TGTGCCAGCAGTTTGGGGGGCGACCCCAATCAGCCCCAGCATTTT	CASSLGGDPNQPQHF
TRBD1	TRBV28	TRBJ1-2	-	TGTGCCAGCAGCTATGATGACAGGGGCTATGGCTACACCTTC	CASSYDDRGYGYTF
-	TRBV7-2	TRBJ1-2	-	TGTGCCAGCAGCTTAGGGACGAATAATGGCTATGGCTACACCTTC	CASSLGTNNGYGYTF
-	TRBV6-2/TRBV6-3	TRBJ1-4	-	TGTGCCAGCTGGGGACGGCGGGATGAAAAACTGTTTTTT	CASWGRRDEKLFF
TRBD2	TRBV5-1	TRBJ2-1	-	TGCGCCAGCAGCTTGTCGACTAGCGGGGGGGGCGAGCAGTTCTTC	CASSLSTSGGGEQFF
-	TRBV28	TRBJ2-6	-	TGTGCCAGCAGAAGATTTTCTGAGGCCAACGTCCTGACTTTC	CASRRFSEANVLTF
-	TRBV6-4	TRBJ2-3	many	TGTGCCAGCAGTGCATCCGGGGATACGCAGTATTTT	CASSASGDTQYF
-	TRBV7-9	TRBJ2-5	-	TGTGCCAGCAGCTTAGCGCTCTCGCCCGAAGAGACCCAGTACTTC	CASSLALSPEETQYF
TRBD2	TRBV3-1	TRBJ2-1	few	TGTGCCAGCAGCCAAGAACGGGGGGGCCGTGAGCAGTTCTTC	CASSQERGGREQFF
-	TRBV6-5	TRBJ2-7	-	TGTGCCAGCAGTTACTTACCTACATCCTACGAGCAGTACTTC	CASSYLPTSYEQYF
-	TRBV7-8	TRBJ2-1	-	TGTGCCAGCAGCCCCGACGGTACGGTCCGAAATGAGCAGTTCTTC	CASSPDGTVRNEQFF
-	TRBV14	TRBJ1-1	-	TGTGCCAGCAGCCGAGGCAGAATAACTGAAGCTTTCTTT	CASSRGRITEAFF
-	TRBV12-3/TRBV12-4	TRBJ2-2	few	TGTGCCAGCAGATTACAGGGAACGTCCATCGGCGGGGAGCTGTTTTTT	CASRLQGTSIGGELFF
-	TRBV28	TRBJ2-4	few	TGTGCCAGCAGTTTTGTTGGGGCGCAAACCAAAAACATTCAGTACTTC	CASSFVGAQTKNIQYF
-	TRBV6-5	TRBJ1-2	-	TGTGCCAGCAGGGGACCCGGGGGCTATGGCTACACCTTC	CASRGPGGYGYTF
TRBD1	TRBV30	TRBJ1-2	few	TGTGCCTGCGATACCACTGGGACAGCCTATGGCTACACCTTC	CACDTTGTAYGYTF
-	TRBV29-1	TRBJ1-2	many	TGCAGCGTTGAAGAGGCTGGCTACACCTTC	CSVEEAGYTF
-	TRBV15	TRBJ2-7	few	TGTGCCACCAGCAGCCGACGGGGGAACTACGAGCAGTACTTC	CATSSRRGNYEQYF
TRBD2	TRBV9	TRBJ2-4	few	TGTGCCAGCAGCGTAGTTAGCGGGGGGGGCAATGAGCAGTACTTC	CASSVVSGGGNEQYF
TRBD1	TRBV9	TRBJ2-1	-	TGTGCCAGCAGCCCCGGGACAGGGGTCGATGAGCAGTTCTTC	CASSPGTGVDEQFF
TRBD2	TRBV7-9	TRBJ2-1	few	TGTGCCAGCTTTCGCGGGAGCCCTTCCTACAATGAGCAGTTCTTC	CASFRGSPSYNEQFF
-	TRBV6-6	TRBJ1-5	few	TGTGCCAGCAAGGGGGGGCAAGATTATAGCAATCAGCCCCAGCATTTT	CASKGGQDYSNQPQHF
TRBD1	TRBV5-1	TRBJ1-2	few	TGCGCCAGCAGCCTGGACGGCCGAACAGGGGCTGGCTACACCTTC	CASSLDGRTGAGYTF
TRBD2	TRBV11-2	TRBJ2-3	-	TGTGCCAGCAGCGTCACTAGCGGGGGCAGCACAGATACGCAGTATTTT	CASSVTSGGSTDTQYF
-	TRBV28	TRBJ2-7	-	TGTGCCAGCAGGTCCCCGTACAGGGCAGGCGAGCAGTACTTC	CASRSPYRAGEQYF
TRBD1	TRBV7-2	TRBJ2-5	few	TGTGCCAGCAGCCCGGACAGGGGCGTGGAGCAGTACTTC	CASSPDRGVEQYF
-	TRBV6-2/TRBV6-3	TRBJ2-7	-	TGTGCCAGCAGTCCGCCGGACTCGACCTACGAGCAGTACTTC	CASSPPDSTYEQYF
-	TRBV3-1	TRBJ1-1	few	TGTGCCAGCAGCCAGTTCGGGGGGGTTACTGAAGCTTTCTTT	CASSQFGGVTEAFF
-	TRBV6-1	TRBJ2-5	few	TGTGCCAGCAGTGGACTCGGGGACGAAGAGACCCAGTACTTC	CASSGLGDEETQYF
TRBD1	TRBV2	TRBJ2-6	many	TGTGCCAGCAGGAGGGGACAGGGGGCAGGTGGGGCCAACGTCCTGACTTTC	CASRRGQGAGGANVLTF